These T cell receptor beta chains were read from a single sample in a study of graft-versus-host responses after intestinal transplantation. For these receptors, no antigen is known. Produced via immunoSEQ multiplex PCR; TCRdb's table is partial and in-frame only. The sample lists 80,000 to 100,000 clones, about 89% occurring once. The starting material was unstimulated CD4+ T cells sorted from spleen or lymph node cells, obtained before intestinal transplant. The receptor source for this set is a human donor who received an intestinal transplant. CDR3s include the opening cysteine and the closing phenylalanine or tryptophan. Each record gives: CDR3 DNA, CDR3 protein, clone size, J gene, D gene, V gene. The D gene is left open where the match is weak. Clone sizes are given selectively: once, few, many, or a class where the clone is expanded.

TGCGCCAGCAGCTTGGGACATAGCTCTGGGGCCAACGTCCTGACTTTC,CASSLGHSSGANVLTF,-,TRBJ2-6,-,TRBV5-1
TGTGCCAGCAGCTGGGGGACAGGGAGGAGCACTGAAGCTTTCTTT,CASSWGTGRSTEAFF,-,TRBJ1-1,TRBD1,TRBV7-9
TGTGCCACCAACCCCAGACAGGGTACATCCTACGAGCAGTACTTC,CATNPRQGTSYEQYF,-,TRBJ2-7,TRBD1,TRBV6-1
TGTGCCAGCTCACCTATACAGGGGAACGAGCAGTACTTC,CASSPIQGNEQYF,-,TRBJ2-7,TRBD1,TRBV18
TGTGCCAGCAGCGAGAGGGGGGGGCGCGGGACCCAGTACTTC,CASSERGGRGTQYF,-,TRBJ2-5,-,TRBV2
TGTGCCAGTAGTATAGCAAGCAGGTATAGGCCAAATCAGCCCCAGCATTTT,CASSIASRYRPNQPQHF,-,TRBJ1-5,-,TRBV19
TGCGCCAGCAGCTTGGATTGGGTGACAGAACCTTTCGGTAAGGAGTACTTC,CASSLDWVTEPFGKEYF,-,TRBJ2-7,-,TRBV5-1
TGTGCCAGCAGCTTAGTAGGGGACACTGAAGCTTTCTTT,CASSLVGDTEAFF,-,TRBJ1-1,-,TRBV7-8
TGTGCCAGCCGAAGGACAGACGCTGAAGCTTTCTTT,CASRRTDAEAFF,-,TRBJ1-1,-,TRBV6-5
TGTGCCAGCAGCGTATACGGGGGAACCGGGGAGCTGTTTTTT,CASSVYGGTGELFF,-,TRBJ2-2,-,TRBV9
TGTGCCAGCAGTTTCGACAACAATGAGCAGTTCTTC,CASSFDNNEQFF,-,TRBJ2-1,-,TRBV28
TGCGCCAGCAGCTTGACGGTCTCTGGGGCCAACGTCCTGACTTTC,CASSLTVSGANVLTF,few,TRBJ2-6,-,TRBV5-1
TGTGCCAGCAGTGCGGTGGGAGGAAGTTATGGCTATGGCTACACCTTC,CASSAVGGSYGYGYTF,-,TRBJ1-2,-,TRBV28
TGTGCCAGCAGCTTGCTAGTCTCCCGGAGCGAGCAGTACTTC,CASSLLVSRSEQYF,-,TRBJ2-7,-,TRBV5-6
TGTGCCAGCTCACCAGGATCAGGGTCCTATAATTCACCCCTCCACTTT,CASSPGSGSYNSPLHF,-,TRBJ1-6,-,TRBV18
TGCGCCAGCTCATTGGAGGGTCTCAGCTCCTACGAGCAGTACTTC,CASSLEGLSSYEQYF,-,TRBJ2-7,-,TRBV5-1
TGTGCCAGCAGTGAAAACGCGGGAGGGGGAGAGACCCAGTACTTC,CASSENAGGGETQYF,-,TRBJ2-5,TRBD2,TRBV6-1
TGTGCCATCACGAACCTGGGGACAGGGTCCGAGCAGTACTTC,CAITNLGTGSEQYF,-,TRBJ2-7,TRBD1,TRBV10-3
TGCGCACCGGACAGGGGTCGTGAAGCTTTCTTT,CAPDRGREAFF,-,TRBJ1-1,TRBD1,TRBV20-1
TGTGCCATCAGTGGGGGGCCTGGAAACACCATATATTTT,CAISGGPGNTIYF,-,TRBJ1-3,-,TRBV10-3
TGTGCCAGCAGCAGCCGCGGCAGAAGCTCCTACAATGAGCAGTTCTTC,CASSSRGRSSYNEQFF,-,TRBJ2-1,-,TRBV7-9
TGTGCCAGCAGCGTCTCTAGCGGGGGTCGGAATGAGCAGTTCTTC,CASSVSSGGRNEQFF,-,TRBJ2-1,TRBD2,TRBV9
TGTGCCAGCAGCCAAGATCGGTCGGGAGAGGGGACCCAGTACTTC,CASSQDRSGEGTQYF,-,TRBJ2-5,-,TRBV4-2
TGTGCCATCGGGGCTCGGGAGGACTATGGCTACACCTTC,CAIGAREDYGYTF,few,TRBJ1-2,-,TRBV13
TGCGCCAGCAGCACGGGGAGAAACACTGAAGCTTTCTTT,CASSTGRNTEAFF,-,TRBJ1-1,-,TRBV5-1
TGTGCCAGCTCACCTCGCGACAGGCCTTATGGCTACACCTTC,CASSPRDRPYGYTF,-,TRBJ1-2,-,TRBV18
TGTGCCAGCAGTGAGGGCAGGGGGATTTCGAATAGCAATCAGCCCCAGCATTTT,CASSEGRGISNSNQPQHF,once,TRBJ1-5,TRBD1,TRBV6-1
TGTGCCAGCACCCCGACAGGGGGAGCGGAGACCCAGTACTTC,CASTPTGGAETQYF,-,TRBJ2-5,TRBD1,TRBV6-6
TGTGCCAGCAGCTATAGGGGCACATTCTCCTACGAGCAGTACTTC,CASSYRGTFSYEQYF,once,TRBJ2-7,-,TRBV11-2
TGCGCCAGCAGCTTGGGGGCGAGACAAAACACCGGGGAGCTGTTTTTT,CASSLGARQNTGELFF,-,TRBJ2-2,-,TRBV5-1
TGTGCCAGCAGCTTGGGGGGGCGGGAGGGCACAGATACGCAGTATTTT,CASSLGGREGTDTQYF,-,TRBJ2-3,TRBD2,TRBV5-4
TGTGCCAGCCGACAACAGCAGGGGGTAAACAATGAGCAGTTCTTC,CASRQQQGVNNEQFF,-,TRBJ2-1,TRBD1,TRBV6-5
TGTGCCAGCTCACCGGGACTAGCGGGAGAGGGGGAGCAGTACTTC,CASSPGLAGEGEQYF,-,TRBJ2-7,TRBD2,TRBV18
TGTGCCAGCAGTTTATTGGGTTTGGGACAGGGGGGAGGGCGTCGTAATCAGCCCCAGCATTTT,CASSLLGLGQGGGRRNQPQHF,once,TRBJ1-5,TRBD1,TRBV28
TGCGCCAGCAGCCCTGGCCTACTAGCGGGAGGGCCTACCGGGGAGCTGTTTTTT,CASSPGLLAGGPTGELFF,-,TRBJ2-2,TRBD2,TRBV5-1
TGTGCCAGCAGCGTAGACGCGGGAGGCTCCTACGAGCAGTACTTC,CASSVDAGGSYEQYF,-,TRBJ2-7,TRBD2,TRBV9
TGTGCCAGCAAAAGAGGGTACTCTGGGGCCAACGTCCTGACTTTC,CASKRGYSGANVLTF,-,TRBJ2-6,-,TRBV2
TGTGCCAGCAGCTTAGGACTAGCAAGATCCTACGAGCAGTACTTC,CASSLGLARSYEQYF,-,TRBJ2-7,TRBD2,TRBV7-3
TGTGCCAGTAGTATAGGGCAGGGCGGTGAGAGCAATCAGCCCCAGCATTTT,CASSIGQGGESNQPQHF,-,TRBJ1-5,-,TRBV19
TGCGCCAGCAGCCAAGTCGCGGGGGGGGACACCAATGAGCAGTTCTTC,CASSQVAGGDTNEQFF,-,TRBJ2-1,TRBD2,TRBV4-1
TGTGCCAGCAGTGAAACAGGGTTGGGCAGCAATCAGCCCCAGCATTTT,CASSETGLGSNQPQHF,-,TRBJ1-5,-,TRBV2
TGCGCCAGCAGCTCCCTAACAGGGGGGTATGGCTACACCTTC,CASSSLTGGYGYTF,-,TRBJ1-2,TRBD1,TRBV5-1
TGTGCCAGCAGCGTCGGACAGGGGTATGGCTACACCTTC,CASSVGQGYGYTF,-,TRBJ1-2,TRBD1,TRBV9
TGCAGCGTCCGGGGGGGATTCCAAGAGACCCAGTACTTC,CSVRGGFQETQYF,-,TRBJ2-5,TRBD2,TRBV29-1
TGTGCCAGCAGCTTAGAGCGGAGCTCCTACAATGAGCAGTTCTTC,CASSLERSSYNEQFF,-,TRBJ2-1,-,TRBV7-3
TGTGCCAGCAGCCCCGGACAGGGAGAGAGTTCACCCCTCCACTTT,CASSPGQGESSPLHF,-,TRBJ1-6,TRBD1,TRBV5-5
TGCGCCAGCAGCTTCTTCGGGAAGACGACAGGGAACACTGAAGCTTTCTTT,CASSFFGKTTGNTEAFF,-,TRBJ1-1,-,TRBV5-1
TGTGCCAGCAGTTCACAGGGTTTGGATGGCTACACCTTC,CASSSQGLDGYTF,-,TRBJ1-2,-,TRBV6-5
TGTGCCAGCAGCCCAATGCGGGTCAATGAGCAGTTCTTC,CASSPMRVNEQFF,-,TRBJ2-1,-,TRBV6-6
TGTGCCAGCAGTGCCACTAGCGGGGGGCCCAATTACGAGCAGTACTTC,CASSATSGGPNYEQYF,-,TRBJ2-7,TRBD2,TRBV6-1
TGTGCCATCAGTGGGACAGGAAGGGACACTGAAGCTTTCTTT,CAISGTGRDTEAFF,-,TRBJ1-1,TRBD1,TRBV10-3
TGTGCCAGCAGTAAAACGGGCTCCTACAATGAGCAGTTCTTC,CASSKTGSYNEQFF,-,TRBJ2-1,-,TRBV6-1
TGTGCCAGCTCAGGAGGTAATAGCAATCAGCCCCAGCATTTT,CASSGGNSNQPQHF,-,TRBJ1-5,-,TRBV18
TGTGCTAGTTCCTGGGGGTCTAGCGGGCACAATGAGCAGTTCTTC,CASSWGSSGHNEQFF,-,TRBJ2-1,TRBD2,TRBV12-5
TGTGCCAGCAGCTTAATTGTCGCAGATACGCAGTATTTT,CASSLIVADTQYF,-,TRBJ2-3,-,TRBV7-3
TGTGCCAGCTCACCAATTGGTGGGGACAGGGTCCAGGATAATTCACCCCTCCACTTT,CASSPIGGDRVQDNSPLHF,-,TRBJ1-6,TRBD1,TRBV18
TGTGCCAGCAGCTTAACGGGGTCCGGAAACACCATATATTTT,CASSLTGSGNTIYF,-,TRBJ1-3,-,TRBV11-2
TGTGCCAGCTCACGAACTAATAATGAAAAACTGTTTTTT,CASSRTNNEKLFF,-,TRBJ1-4,-,TRBV18
TGCGCCAGCAGCTTGGCGGGCCAGGGTGCCTCCTACGAGCAGTACTTC,CASSLAGQGASYEQYF,-,TRBJ2-7,-,TRBV5-1
TGTGCCAGCAGTTACACCCCACCTCGTAGTTCTGGCTACACCTTC,CASSYTPPRSSGYTF,few,TRBJ1-2,-,TRBV6-5